This T cell receptor (beta chain) was captured in a study of cytomegalovirus exposure and HLA in healthy donors. The wider study: Earlier, 100 million to 120 million unique TCR beta sequences were recovered from around 200 million T cells by an analysis.

Donors counted as nominally healthy when sampled, yet unrecorded immune exposures were likely. The PCR made use of 60 Vbeta and 13 Jbeta primers. TCRdb's table, derived via immunoSEQ multiplex PCR, lists solely in-frame clones and lacks some. Here the sample spans 90,000 to 95,000 clones, 75% to 85% being singletons. The clonotype originates from a man in his late teens or twenties in good health and CMV-seronegative. The material sequenced was PBMCs.

CDR3 in amino acids: CASSTHGLATVYEQYF. CDR3 sequence (DNA): TGTGCCAGCAGTACCCATGGACTAGCAACAGTCTACGAGCAGTACTTC. This sequence joins TRBV14 and TRBJ2-7, with 8 bases lining up with TRBD2. The CDR3 has 16 amino acids. Looked up from germline, CDR1 is SGHDN and CDR2 is FVKESK. V was pared by 6 bases and J by 3 bases, with 13 bases of the junction left unmatched.